A single sample gave rise to the 2 T cell receptor beta chains below, sequenced in a study of early stage breast cancer tumors. The method was immunoSEQ multiplex PCR; TCRdb's version includes in-frame clones alone and lacks a portion of them. This table has 50,000 to 75,000 clones, 65% to 80% appearing once. Sequenced input: blood. The source is a person younger than 45 with breast cancer.

There are a few counts of this clone. The rearrangement uses TRBV5-4 and TRBJ2-7, with a possible D match to TRBD1 (6 bases). Germline CDR1 is SGHNT and CDR2 is YYREEE (reference sequence). The CDR3 is 11 residues long. V lost 7 bases to trimming and J lost 6 bases, with 11 bases between them. The CDR3 protein is CASRQGSEQYF. The CDR3 nucleotides are TGTGCCAGCCGGCAGGGGAGCGAGCAGTACTTC.

DNA for the CDR3: TGTGCCAGCAGCTTGATATTGGGTGATGGAAACACCATATATTTT. Protein sequence: CASSLILGDGNTIYF. The genes are TRBV7-9 and TRBJ1-3; D unclear. The CDR3 sequence is 15 residues long. Germline CDR1 SEHNR, CDR2 FQNEAQ (reference sequence). Trimming shortened V by 3 bases and J by 3 bases, and 12 bases separated the two germline ends.